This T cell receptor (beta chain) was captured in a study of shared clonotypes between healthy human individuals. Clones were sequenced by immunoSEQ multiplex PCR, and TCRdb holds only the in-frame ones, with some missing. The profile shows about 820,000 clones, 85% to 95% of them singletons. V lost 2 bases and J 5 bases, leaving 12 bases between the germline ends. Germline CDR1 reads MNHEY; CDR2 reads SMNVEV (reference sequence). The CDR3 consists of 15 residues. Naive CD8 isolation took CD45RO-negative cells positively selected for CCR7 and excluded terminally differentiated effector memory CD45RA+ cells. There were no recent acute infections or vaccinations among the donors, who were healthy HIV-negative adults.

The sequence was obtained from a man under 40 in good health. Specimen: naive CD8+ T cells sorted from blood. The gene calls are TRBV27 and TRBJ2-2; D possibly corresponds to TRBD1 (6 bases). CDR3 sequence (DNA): TGTGCCAGCAGTTTAGCCGGACAGTTTACCGGGGAGCTGTTTTTT. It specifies CASSLAGQFTGELFF.